This T cell receptor beta chain was captured in a study of shared clonotypes between healthy human individuals (dated by TCRdb to the early 2020s). Regarding the study in general: Three men and two women, aged 18 to 49 years, made up the cohort. To increase sequencing depth and limit assay-specific biases, different laboratories used diverse techniques to prepare libraries and sequence TCR repertoires. Leukapheresis yielded between about 0.9 and 10 billion PBMCs per donor. To estimate repertoire size and how much clonotypes are shared between individuals, the study performed deep sequencing of blood TCR repertoires from five healthy adults. The research as a whole found: Sampling was restricted to blood, and TCR repertoires in tissue are likely to differ from TCR repertoires in blood. Based on pairwise subsampling, the degree of clonotype sharing among donors was expected to be affected by sequencing depth. Because the study included only a small number of donors, the genetic and exposure-history diversity represented was limited.

The V and J ends are trimmed by 4 bases and 2 bases, leaving 13 bases between them. For CDR1 and CDR2, the germline V gene lists SGHRS and YFSETQ. CDR3 length: 16 amino acids, cysteine to phenylalanine. The retained sequence is limited to the CDR3, 48 bases, with the frame set at the first base. Healthy HIV-negative adults with no recently reported acute infections or vaccinations were included as donors. All donors were Caucasian adults living in Nashville, Tennessee, USA. In the unsorted samples, some 100 million PBMCs were counted, and genomic DNA was extracted using the QIAamp DNA Blood Mini kit. After blood collection by leukapheresis, PBMCs were isolated using Ficoll-Histopaque density gradient centrifugation and then cryopreserved in the vapor phase of liquid nitrogen. TCR CDR3 regions were amplified from genomic DNA by multiplex PCR using the deep immunoSEQ assay. Extracted genomic DNA from each cell subset was distributed evenly across all wells of several immunoSEQ 96-well plates, and each plate was treated as a replicate. For unsorted PBMC, roughly 300 ng of genomic DNA, equivalent to about 30,000 T cell genomes, went into each replicate PCR. Unsorted PBMC genomic DNA was sequenced across ten immunoSEQ deep assay plates. The purified libraries were quantified using a Qubit 3.0 fluorometer, sized with a Bioanalyzer 2100, and then quantified again using the KAPA Library Quantification kit. Every immunoSEQ 96-well plate was sequenced on a separate single-read 150-cycle Illumina NextSeq 550 flow cell. In the source study's methods: The immunoSEQ output contained only junctional sequences without quality scores, so filtering could not match that applied to full-length reads. Sequences were annotated with PyIR, a Python wrapper for IgBLAST v1.9, and V/J genes and CDR3 were assigned using IMGT germline references. Reads were removed for weak V/J assignments (E-value above 1e-6), missing CDR3, stop codons, out-of-frame junctions, or ambiguous translated residues. A V3J clonotype was defined by an identical inferred V gene, J gene, and CDR3 amino acid sequence. To compute the percentage overlap between repertoires, the number of shared unique clonotypes was divided by the size of the smaller repertoire. RTK rarefaction, the Chao1 estimator, and Recon v2.1 estimates of unobserved clonotypes were used to assess repertoire richness. The clones in this table, taken by TCRdb from immuneACCESS, are in-frame only. Not every clone is retained; where verified, under half of the shortfall comes from an unresolved V gene, and the cause of the rest is unknown. V and J calls and clone size are copied from that table; D and trimming were computed from the DNA. The sample table records hundreds of thousands of clones; roughly three quarters of these occur just once. The top ten clones comprise approximately 12% of the sample.

Note on this clone: Its antigen is currently not known. This likely stems from a read error, as it lies one base from a far larger clone.

The TCR sequence derives from a woman in her 40s in good health. Some clones in this sample may be carry-over from other donors' samples. The sequencing input was PBMCs. Recombination connected TRBV5-1 to TRBJ2-6, with the D call tentatively TRBD1 or TRBD2, each fitting 6 bases. The CDR3 region reads CASSPRGDPGANVLTF. The DNA sequence follows: TGCGCCAGCAGCCCAAGGGGGGACCCTGGGGCCAACGTCCTGACTTTC. The variable domain in full, with residues beyond the CDR3 obtained from the reference TRBV5-1 and TRBJ2-6 genes, is KAGVTQTPRYLIKTRGQQVTLSCSPISGHRSVSWYQQTPGQGLQFLFEYFSETQRNKGNFPGRFSGRQFSNSRSEMNVSTLELGDSALYLCASSPRGDPGANVLTFGAGSRLTVL.